This is a list of T cell receptor beta chains from one sample in a study of identical twins. From the 5' RACE reads, TCRdb called clonotypes with MiXCR, one entry per CDR3 protein. The sample holds under 900,000 distinct CDR3 sequences, 10% to 15% seen once. The sample also formed part of further work on yellow fever vaccine responses in identical twins.

The source material was PBMCs. The receptors here all came from a woman in her late teens or twenties in good health. CDR3s include the opening cysteine and the closing phenylalanine or tryptophan. A D gene is named only where the DNA matches it firmly. Where a row states a size, it is once, few, many or the class of an expanded clone; other rows omit it.

V	J	D	size	CDR3	DNA
TRBV28	TRBJ2-7	TRBD1	few	CASARDSAYEQYF	TGTGCCAGCGCCCGGGACAGTGCCTACGAGCAGTACTTC
TRBV7-9	TRBJ2-1	NA	NA	CASSLVPGFDEQFF	TGTGCCAGCAGCTTAGTCCCAGGGTTCGATGAGCAGTTCTTC
TRBV5-1	TRBJ2-7	NA	NA	CASSLGDTRYEQYF	TGCGCCAGCAGCTTAGGGGACACCCGCTACGAGCAGTACTTC
TRBV12-3/TRBV12-4	TRBJ2-3	TRBD1	NA	CASSLVGGQGSPTDTQYF	TGTGCCAGCAGCTTGGTTGGCGGACAGGGGAGCCCCACAGATACGCAGTATTTT
TRBV6-6	TRBJ1-2	NA	few	CASNRQNNYGYTF	TGTGCCAGCAACAGACAGAATAACTATGGCTACACCTTC
TRBV12-3/TRBV12-4	TRBJ1-5	NA	NA	CASRPDRLYSNQPQHF	TGTGCCAGCAGACCAGACAGGCTCTATAGCAATCAGCCCCAGCATTTT
TRBV6-1	TRBJ2-1	TRBD2	NA	CASMTGGPDSNEQFF	TGTGCCAGCATGACGGGGGGGCCAGATAGCAATGAGCAGTTCTTC
TRBV10-3	TRBJ2-7	NA	few	CAISESVGSGYEQYF	TGTGCCATCAGTGAGTCGGTCGGTAGCGGATACGAGCAGTACTTC
TRBV2	TRBJ2-3	NA	few	CASSDFGAHTQYF	TGTGCCAGCAGTGATTTCGGGGCCCATACGCAGTATTTT
TRBV7-6	TRBJ2-7	NA	NA	CASSSAGQGYEQYF	TGTGCCAGCAGCTCAGCAGGGCAGGGATACGAGCAGTACTTC
TRBV2	TRBJ1-4	TRBD1	few	CASAGQGAREKLFF	TGTGCCAGCGCAGGACAGGGGGCAAGGGAAAAACTGTTTTTT
TRBV20-1	TRBJ2-7	NA	few	CSARASGRDEQYF	TGCAGTGCTAGGGCCTCCGGTAGGGACGAGCAGTACTTC
TRBV29-1	TRBJ2-2	NA	few	CSVGGSSTGELFF	TGCAGCGTTGGGGGGTCGAGCACCGGGGAGCTGTTTTTT
TRBV19	TRBJ2-2	NA	NA	CASSISTGELFF	TGTGCCAGTAGTATAAGCACCGGGGAGCTGTTTTTT
TRBV2	TRBJ2-2	TRBD2	many	CASSGLAANTGELFF	TGTGCCAGCAGTGGGCTAGCGGCAAACACCGGGGAGCTGTTTTTT
TRBV19	TRBJ2-6	NA	NA	CASSPWGSSGANVLTF	TGTGCCAGTAGTCCCTGGGGGAGCTCTGGGGCCAACGTCCTGACTTTC
TRBV20-1	TRBJ1-2	NA	many	CSAGPPPSDGYTF	TGCAGTGCTGGCCCACCACCTTCCGATGGCTACACCTTC
TRBV2	TRBJ2-3	TRBD2	NA	CASSGWREMKTDTQYF	TGTGCCAGCAGTGGGTGGCGGGAGATGAAGACAGATACGCAGTATTTT
TRBV20-1	TRBJ2-7	NA	few	CSASQATYEQYF	TGCAGTGCCTCTCAGGCTACCTACGAGCAGTACTTC
TRBV3-1	TRBJ2-1	TRBD2	NA	CASSQDGLAGEQFF	TGTGCCAGCAGCCAAGATGGGCTAGCGGGAGAGCAGTTCTTC
TRBV11-2	TRBJ2-1	NA	NA	CASSFTNSGVYNEQFF	TGTGCCAGCAGCTTTACCAACAGCGGAGTCTACAATGAGCAGTTCTTC
TRBV15	TRBJ1-5	NA	few	CATSRSWGQPQHF	TGTGCCACCAGCAGAAGTTGGGGACAGCCCCAGCATTTT
TRBV5-1	TRBJ2-1	NA	many	CASSLGKNNEQFF	TGCGCCAGCAGCTTGGGCAAAAACAATGAGCAGTTCTTC
TRBV3-1	TRBJ1-2	TRBD1	NA	CASRDRGIYGYTF	TGTGCCAGTCGGGACAGGGGAATCTATGGCTACACCTTC
TRBV10-3	TRBJ2-7	NA	NA	CAISATYEQYF	TGTGCCATCAGTGCGACCTACGAGCAGTACTTC
TRBV20-1	TRBJ2-7	TRBD2	few	CCAYPLAGGRVSEQYF	TGCTGTGCCTACCCCCTCGCGGGAGGAAGGGTTTCCGAGCAGTACTTC
TRBV5-5	TRBJ2-5	NA	few	CASSLVARLQETQYF	TGTGCCAGCAGCTTGGTAGCGCGCCTTCAAGAGACCCAGTACTTC
TRBV28	TRBJ2-7	NA	NA	CASSTGTLKYF	TGTGCCAGCAGCACCGGGACTCTGAAGTACTTC
TRBV20-1	TRBJ2-2	NA	few	CSARGGDYTGELFF	TGCAGTGCTAGGGGTGGGGATTACACCGGGGAGCTGTTTTTT
TRBV27	TRBJ2-1	TRBD2	NA	CASSPWTSGDNEQFF	TGTGCCAGCAGTCCTTGGACTAGCGGGGATAATGAGCAGTTCTTC
TRBV5-1	TRBJ2-1	TRBD2	NA	CASTGTSGNNEQFF	TGCGCCAGCACGGGAACTAGCGGGAACAATGAGCAGTTCTTC
TRBV5-1	TRBJ2-1	NA	few	CASSLVVAETIYNEQFF	TGCGCCAGCAGCTTGGTGGTAGCGGAGACGATCTACAATGAGCAGTTCTTC
TRBV18	TRBJ1-2	TRBD1	NA	CASSTSRQGNYGYTF	TGTGCCAGCTCTACCAGCCGACAGGGAAACTATGGCTACACCTTC
TRBV11-3	TRBJ2-1	NA	NA	CASSLNSLTEQFF	TGTGCCAGCAGCCTCAATAGTCTGACAGAGCAGTTCTTC
TRBV5-1	TRBJ2-7	NA	NA	CASSRDIGPSYEQYF	TGCGCCAGCAGTCGGGACATCGGGCCGTCCTACGAGCAGTACTTC
TRBV5-1	TRBJ2-7	TRBD2	many	CASSISGVSYEQYF	TGCGCCAGCAGCATTAGCGGGGTCTCCTACGAGCAGTACTTC
TRBV5-1	TRBJ2-2	TRBD2	NA	CASSLLPSGEVTGELFF	TGCGCCAGCAGCTTGCTTCCTAGCGGGGAGGTCACCGGGGAGCTGTTTTTT
TRBV18	TRBJ1-5	NA	NA	CASSGANSNQPQHF	TGTGCCAGCTCAGGGGCGAATAGCAATCAGCCCCAGCATTTT
TRBV4-1	TRBJ2-1	NA	many	CASSQGRNEQFF	TGTGCCAGCAGTCAAGGGCGTAATGAGCAGTTCTTC
TRBV5-1	TRBJ2-3	NA	few	CASGDATDTQYF	TGCGCCAGCGGGGACGCTACAGATACGCAGTATTTT
TRBV7-8	TRBJ1-4	NA	NA	CASSPGPARTNEKLFF	TGTGCCAGCAGCCCCGGACCGGCGCGGACTAATGAAAAACTGTTTTTT
TRBV25-1	TRBJ1-2	NA	few	CASSEGGAVEYGYTF	TGTGCCAGCAGTGAAGGAGGAGCAGTTGAGTATGGCTACACCTTC
TRBV2	TRBJ2-1	NA	NA	CASSVVRGSYNEQFF	TGTGCCAGCAGTGTGGTGAGGGGCAGCTACAATGAGCAGTTCTTC
TRBV9	TRBJ2-1	NA	NA	CASSEQGGSSYNEQFF	TGTGCCAGCAGCGAACAAGGGGGGAGCTCCTACAATGAGCAGTTCTTC
TRBV20-1	TRBJ2-7	NA	few	CSARDSGSLDEQYF	TGCAGTGCTAGAGATTCAGGGAGTCTCGACGAGCAGTACTTC
TRBV4-1	TRBJ2-1	TRBD2	few	CASSLLAGRVDEQFF	TGCGCCAGCAGCCTCTTAGCGGGGAGGGTGGATGAGCAGTTCTTC
TRBV12-3/TRBV12-4	TRBJ2-2	NA	few	CAMGVTNTGELFF	TGTGCCATGGGGGTGACGAACACCGGGGAGCTGTTTTTT
TRBV20-1	TRBJ2-4	TRBD2	few	CSAPTSGITFAKNIQYF	TGCAGTGCTCCGACTAGCGGGATAACCTTTGCCAAAAACATTCAGTACTTC
TRBV3-1	TRBJ1-6	NA	NA	CASSTARGGYNSPLHF	TGTGCCAGCAGCACGGCAAGGGGGGGCTATAATTCACCCCTCCACTTT
TRBV2	TRBJ2-5	NA	NA	CASSEIGGRAETQYF	TGTGCCAGCAGTGAAATAGGCGGGCGGGCGGAGACCCAGTACTTC
TRBV11-2	TRBJ2-2	NA	NA	CASSSKTGELFF	TGTGCCAGCAGCTCCAAAACCGGGGAGCTGTTTTTT
TRBV29-1	TRBJ1-2	TRBD1	many	CSVENRGYGYTF	TGCAGCGTTGAGAACAGGGGCTATGGCTACACCTTC